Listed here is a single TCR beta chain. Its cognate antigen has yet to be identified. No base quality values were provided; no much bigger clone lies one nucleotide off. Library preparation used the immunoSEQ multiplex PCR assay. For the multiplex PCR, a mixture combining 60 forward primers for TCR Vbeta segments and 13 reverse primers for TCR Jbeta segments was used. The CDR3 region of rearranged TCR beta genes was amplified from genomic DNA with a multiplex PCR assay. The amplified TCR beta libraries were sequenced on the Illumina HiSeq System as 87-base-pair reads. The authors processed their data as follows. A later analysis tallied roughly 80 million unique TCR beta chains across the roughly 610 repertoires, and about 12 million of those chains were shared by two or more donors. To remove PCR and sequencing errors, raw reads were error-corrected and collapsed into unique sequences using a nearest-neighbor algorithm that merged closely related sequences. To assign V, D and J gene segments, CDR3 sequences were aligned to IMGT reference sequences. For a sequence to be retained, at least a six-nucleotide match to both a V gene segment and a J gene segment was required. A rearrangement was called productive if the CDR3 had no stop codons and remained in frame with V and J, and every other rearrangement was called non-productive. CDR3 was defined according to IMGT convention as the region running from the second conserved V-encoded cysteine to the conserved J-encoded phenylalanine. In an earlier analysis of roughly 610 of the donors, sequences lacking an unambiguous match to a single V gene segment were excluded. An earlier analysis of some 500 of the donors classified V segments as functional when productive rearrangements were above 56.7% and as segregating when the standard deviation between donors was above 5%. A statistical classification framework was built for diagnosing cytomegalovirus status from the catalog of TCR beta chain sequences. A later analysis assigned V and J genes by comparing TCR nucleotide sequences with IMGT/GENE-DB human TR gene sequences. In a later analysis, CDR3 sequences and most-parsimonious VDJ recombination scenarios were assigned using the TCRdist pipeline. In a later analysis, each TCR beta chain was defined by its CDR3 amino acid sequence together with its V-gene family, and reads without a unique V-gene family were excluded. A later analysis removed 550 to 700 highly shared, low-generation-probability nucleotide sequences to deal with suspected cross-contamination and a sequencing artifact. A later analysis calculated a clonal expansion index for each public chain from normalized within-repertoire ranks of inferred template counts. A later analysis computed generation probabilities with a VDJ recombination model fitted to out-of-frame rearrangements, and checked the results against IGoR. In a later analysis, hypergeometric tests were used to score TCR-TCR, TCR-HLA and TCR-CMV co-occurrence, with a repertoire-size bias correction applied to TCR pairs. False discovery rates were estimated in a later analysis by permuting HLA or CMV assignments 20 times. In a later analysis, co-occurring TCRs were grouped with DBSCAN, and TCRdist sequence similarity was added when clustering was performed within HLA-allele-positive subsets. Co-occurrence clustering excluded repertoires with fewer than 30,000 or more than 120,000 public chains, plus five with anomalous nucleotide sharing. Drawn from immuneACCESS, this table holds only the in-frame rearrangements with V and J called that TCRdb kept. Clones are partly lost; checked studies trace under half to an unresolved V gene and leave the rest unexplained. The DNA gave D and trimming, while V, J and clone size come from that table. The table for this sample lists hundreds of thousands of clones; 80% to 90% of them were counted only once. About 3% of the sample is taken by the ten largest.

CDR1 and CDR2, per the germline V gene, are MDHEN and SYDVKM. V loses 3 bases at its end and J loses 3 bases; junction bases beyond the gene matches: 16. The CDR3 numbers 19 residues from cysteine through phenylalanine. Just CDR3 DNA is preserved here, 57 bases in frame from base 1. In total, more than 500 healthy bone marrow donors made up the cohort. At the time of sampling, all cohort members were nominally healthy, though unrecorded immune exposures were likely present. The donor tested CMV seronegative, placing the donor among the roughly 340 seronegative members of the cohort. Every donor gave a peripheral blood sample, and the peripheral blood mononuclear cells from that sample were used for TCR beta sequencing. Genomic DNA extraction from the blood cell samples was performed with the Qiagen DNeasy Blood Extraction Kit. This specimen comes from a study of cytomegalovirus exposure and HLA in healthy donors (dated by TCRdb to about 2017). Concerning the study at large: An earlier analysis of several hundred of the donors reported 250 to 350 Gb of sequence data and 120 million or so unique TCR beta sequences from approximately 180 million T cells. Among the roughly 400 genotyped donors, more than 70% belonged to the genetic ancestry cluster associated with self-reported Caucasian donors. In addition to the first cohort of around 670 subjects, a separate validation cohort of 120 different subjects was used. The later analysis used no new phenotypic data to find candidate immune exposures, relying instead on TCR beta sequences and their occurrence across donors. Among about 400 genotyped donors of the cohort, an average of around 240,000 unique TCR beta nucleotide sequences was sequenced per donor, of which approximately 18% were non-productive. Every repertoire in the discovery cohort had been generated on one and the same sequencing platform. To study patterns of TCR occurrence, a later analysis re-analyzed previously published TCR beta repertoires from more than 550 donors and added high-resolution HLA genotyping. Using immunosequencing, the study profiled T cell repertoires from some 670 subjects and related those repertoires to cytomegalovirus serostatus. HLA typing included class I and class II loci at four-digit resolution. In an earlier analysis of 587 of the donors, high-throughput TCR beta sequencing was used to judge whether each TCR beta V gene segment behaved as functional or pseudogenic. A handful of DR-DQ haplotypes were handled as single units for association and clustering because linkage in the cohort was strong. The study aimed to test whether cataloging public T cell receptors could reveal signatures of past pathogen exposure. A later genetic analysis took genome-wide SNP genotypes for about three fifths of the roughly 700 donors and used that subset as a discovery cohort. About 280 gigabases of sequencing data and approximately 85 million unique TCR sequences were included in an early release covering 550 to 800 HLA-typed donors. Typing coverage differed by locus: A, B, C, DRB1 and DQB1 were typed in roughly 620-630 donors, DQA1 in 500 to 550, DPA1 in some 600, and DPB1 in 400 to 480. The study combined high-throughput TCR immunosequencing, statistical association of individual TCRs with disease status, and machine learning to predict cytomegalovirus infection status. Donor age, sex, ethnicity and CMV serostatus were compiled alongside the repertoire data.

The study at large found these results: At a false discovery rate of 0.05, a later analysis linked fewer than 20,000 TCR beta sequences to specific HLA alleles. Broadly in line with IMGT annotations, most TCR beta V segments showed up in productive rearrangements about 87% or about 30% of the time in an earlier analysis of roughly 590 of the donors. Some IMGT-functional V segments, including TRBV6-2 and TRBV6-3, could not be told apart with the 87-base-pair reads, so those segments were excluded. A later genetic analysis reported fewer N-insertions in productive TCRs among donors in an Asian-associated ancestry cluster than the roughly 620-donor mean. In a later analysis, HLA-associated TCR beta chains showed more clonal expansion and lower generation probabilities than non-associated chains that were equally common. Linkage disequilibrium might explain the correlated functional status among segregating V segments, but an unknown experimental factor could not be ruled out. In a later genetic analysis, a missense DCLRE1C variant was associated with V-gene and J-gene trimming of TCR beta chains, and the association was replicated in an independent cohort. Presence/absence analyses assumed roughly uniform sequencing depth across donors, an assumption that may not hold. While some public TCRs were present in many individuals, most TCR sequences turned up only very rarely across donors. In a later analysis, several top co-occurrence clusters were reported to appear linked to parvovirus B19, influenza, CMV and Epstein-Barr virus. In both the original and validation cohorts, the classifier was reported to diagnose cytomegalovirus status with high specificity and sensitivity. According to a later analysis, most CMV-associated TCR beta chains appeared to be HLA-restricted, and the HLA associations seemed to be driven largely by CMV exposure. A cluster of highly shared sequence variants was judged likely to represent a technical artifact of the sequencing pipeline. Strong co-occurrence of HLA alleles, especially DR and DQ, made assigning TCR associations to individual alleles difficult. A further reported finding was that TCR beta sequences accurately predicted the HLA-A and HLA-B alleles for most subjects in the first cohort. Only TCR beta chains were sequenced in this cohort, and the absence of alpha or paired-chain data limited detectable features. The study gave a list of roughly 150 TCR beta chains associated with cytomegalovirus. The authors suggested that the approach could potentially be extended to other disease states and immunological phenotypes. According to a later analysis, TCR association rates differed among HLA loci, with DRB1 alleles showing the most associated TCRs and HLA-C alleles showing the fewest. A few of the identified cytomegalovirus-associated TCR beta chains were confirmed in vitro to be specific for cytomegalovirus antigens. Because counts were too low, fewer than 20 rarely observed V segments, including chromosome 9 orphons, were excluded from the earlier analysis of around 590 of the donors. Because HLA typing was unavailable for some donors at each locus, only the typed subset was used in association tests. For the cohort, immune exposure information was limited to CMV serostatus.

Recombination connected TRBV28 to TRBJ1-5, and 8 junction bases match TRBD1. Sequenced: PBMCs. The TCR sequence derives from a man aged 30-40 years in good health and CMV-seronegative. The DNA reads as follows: TGTGCCAGCAGTTTTCCCCCGAAATCCGGACAGGGCGCCAATCAGCCCCAGCATTTT. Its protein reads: CASSFPPKSGQGANQPQHF.